The clone carrying this T cell receptor (beta chain) appeared many times. Its cognate antigen is unknown. MiXCR was run by TCRdb on the 5' RACE reads, yielding one entry per CDR3 protein. This sample has about 5,300 distinct CDR3 sequences, with around 6.7% found just once. The sample's time point: sample taken at primary tumor resection. These data are taken from a study of spatial heterogeneity in lung cancer. General study findings and limits: In tumors, expanded intratumoral alpha and beta TCR counts tracked mutation counts. The estimated TCR-seq coverage of tumor T cells amounted to approximately 7.1% when looking at alpha chains and around 13% when looking at beta chains. Expanded TCRs classified as ubiquitous or regional were counted, and these counts tracked ubiquitous and regional nonsynonymous mutations, respectively.

The CDR3 runs 14 residues. Germline V gene data show CDR1 as GTSNPN and CDR2 as SVGIG (reference sequence). V dropped 2 bases and J dropped 3; count of bases not matched to a gene: 7. V usage is TRBV30 and J usage is TRBJ2-7; 7 bases fit TRBD2. The specimen comprised lung tumor tissue, sampled at surgery. The receptor was derived from a male donor with early-stage non-small cell lung cancer. CDR3 in amino acids: CAWSTGGSNYEQYF. The DNA of the CDR3 is TGTGCCTGGAGTACGGGGGGATCAAACTACGAGCAGTACTTC.